Below are 15 T cell receptor beta chains sequenced from a single sample in a study of blood T cells in healthy people across ages. With a J-beta primer mix and a sample-barcoded 5' primer, a second PCR ran about 7 to 12 cycles. In TCRdb, the 5' RACE reads were re-called with MiXCR into one record per CDR3 protein. The table lists about 2 million distinct CDR3 sequences, about 49% of them singletons. Material: blood. These receptor sequences come from a woman aged 40 to 50 in good health.

DNA of the CDR3: TGTGCCAGCAGGACAGCAAGCGGCTCCTACGAGCAGTACTTC. Translated: CASRTASGSYEQYF. The chain couples TRBV27 to TRBJ2-7; tentatively, D is TRBD1 or TRBD2 (5 bases each). V was pared by 6 bases and J by 0 bases, with 12 bases between. The CDR3 spans 14 residues. Germline lookup yields CDR1 MNHEY and CDR2 SMNVEV (reference sequence).

This clonotype has only one observation. The chain joins TRBV6-5 to TRBJ2-7, with D uncertain. Germline CDR1 reads MNHEY; CDR2 reads SVGAGI. V gave up 7 bases and J gave up 3 bases, with 19 bases separating them. The CDR3 has 15 residues. The CDR3 region is CASNPKGVAGYEQYF. In DNA, the CDR3 is TGTGCCAGCAACCCAAAAGGTGTGGCAGGCTACGAGCAGTACTTC.

This sequence joins TRBV5-6 and TRBJ2-1; TRBD2 might be the D (6 bases). V was clipped by 1 base and J by 10 bases, with 15 bases between them. The CDR3 is made up of 14 amino acids. CDR1 SGHDT and CDR2 YYEEEE come from the germline V gene. This CDR3 is CASSLLSGGGEQFF. As DNA, the CDR3 is TGTGCCAGCAGCTTGCTGAGTGGGGGAGGAGAGCAGTTCTTC.

The rearrangement joins TRBV20-1 to TRBJ2-4; D possibly corresponds to TRBD1 (5 bases). The J call may be faulty, since TRBJ2-7 better matches the DNA end. The CDR3 sequence is 15 residues long. The germline V gene encodes CDR1 DFQATT and CDR2 SNEGSKA (reference sequence). CDR3 sequence: CSASTQGSFAYEQYF. The CDR3 DNA follows: TGCAGTGCTAGTACTCAGGGTAGCTTTGCGTACGAGCAGTACTTC.

This clonotype came up a few times. V gene TRBV20-1 combines with J gene TRBJ2-7; D might be TRBD1 (6 bases). This CDR3 spans 14 amino acids. CDR1 is DFQATT, CDR2 SNEGSKA, per germline (reference sequence). With 5 bases removed from V and 0 bases from J, the gap between germline ends came to 14 bases. CDR3 residues: CSAEDRLSSYEQYF. Written as DNA, the CDR3 is TGCAGTGCTGAGGACAGACTGAGCTCCTACGAGCAGTACTTC.

This clonotype was counted between two and nine times. The chain carries TRBV7-2 and TRBJ1-4; D not certain. CDR1 and CDR2 from the germline V gene are SGHTA and FQGNSA. Trimming cost V 1 base and J 7 bases, with 7 bases left between them. This CDR3 region has 13 residues. As DNA, the CDR3 is TGTGCCAGCAGCTTAGGCCTTCCTGAAAAACTGTTTTTT. This gives the protein CASSLGLPEKLFF.

This chain uses TRBV20-1 with TRBJ1-2; weak D call: TRBD1 (5 bases). Per germline, CDR1 DFQATT and CDR2 SNEGSKA (reference sequence). V was trimmed by 7 bases and J by 4 bases, leaving 10 bases between them. The CDR3 contains 11 residues. CDR3 nucleotides: TGCAGTGTTCTGGGGGGCTATGGCTACACCTTC. It translates to CSVLGGYGYTF.

This clonotype appeared a few times. This chain joins TRBV20-1 and TRBJ2-3; 10 bases line up with TRBD1. Unmatched junction bases numbered 3, after V lost 0 bases and J lost 3 bases. Germline V lookup: CDR1 DFQATT, CDR2 SNEGSKA (reference sequence). The CDR3 covers 15 residues. The CDR3 DNA sequence: TGCAGTGCTAGAGATCCGGGACAGGGGACAGATACGCAGTATTTT. Translated: CSARDPGQGTDTQYF.

This chain joins TRBV20-1 and TRBJ1-2; 8 bases are a match to TRBD1. This CDR3 is 13 amino acids long. The V and J ends lost 6 bases and 8 bases, in that order; junction bases with no gene match: 11. Germline CDR1 reads DFQATT; CDR2 reads SNEGSKA (reference sequence). The DNA for the CDR3 is TGCAGTGCAACGACAGGGGAGCTAGGGGGCTACACCTTC. This encodes CSATTGELGGYTF.

J is TRBJ2-1 and V is TRBV25-1; 7 bases are a match to TRBD1. Trimming removed 3 bases from V and 5 bases from J; junction bases left unmatched: 13. This CDR3 has 17 residues. The germline V gene has CDR1 MGHDK and CDR2 SYGVNS. The CDR3 loop is CASSDRSYRDRDNEQFF. The CDR3 nucleotides read TGTGCCAGCAGTGATAGGTCGTACCGGGACAGAGACAATGAGCAGTTCTTC.

The rearrangement joins TRBV5-6 to TRBJ2-1; 7 bases match TRBD1. The germline V gene has CDR1 SGHDT and CDR2 YYEEEE. The CDR3 runs 14 residues. The J segment lost 9 bases and the V segment lost 4 bases, leaving 10 bases of the junction unmatched. The CDR3: CASSGQGVWGEQFF. In DNA form, the CDR3 reads TGTGCCAGCAGCGGGCAGGGGGTATGGGGTGAGCAGTTCTTC.

V usage is TRBV25-1 and J usage is TRBJ1-5, with 8 nucleotides matching TRBD1. CDR1 is MGHDK and CDR2 is SYGVNS in the germline V gene. V trimming: 4 bases; J trimming: 4 bases; junction bases outside the gene matches: 6. The CDR3 totals 15 residues. In DNA form, the CDR3 reads TGTGCCAGCAGTGGCGGGACAGGAGTTAATCAGCCCCAGCATTTT. It specifies CASSGGTGVNQPQHF.

The CDR3 nucleotides read TGTGCCAGCAGCTTATACAACAACTACGAGCAGTACTTC. This sequence encodes CASSLYNNYEQYF. This chain uses TRBV7-2 with TRBJ2-7; no clear D gene. Germline V lookup: CDR1 SGHTA, CDR2 FQGNSA. The CDR3 loop spans 13 amino acids. V was cut by 2 bases and J by 3 bases, with 8 bases left in between.

This chain joins TRBV9 and TRBJ2-1; D is possibly TRBD1 or TRBD2 (5 bases each). Trimming stripped 8 bases from V and 7 bases from J, with 16 bases between. This CDR3 spans 13 amino acids. The germline V gene encodes CDR1 SGDLS and CDR2 YYNGEE. CDR3 residues: CASRGPVRNEQFF. The CDR3 DNA reads as TGTGCCAGTAGGGGACCCGTTCGTAATGAGCAGTTCTTC. Combining the CDR3 with reference TRBV9 and TRBJ2-1 gives the whole variable domain DSGVTQTPKHLITATGQRVTLRCSPRSGDLSVYWYQQSLDQGLQFLIQYYNGEERAKGNILERFSAQQFPDLHSELNLSSLELGDSALYFCASRGPVRNEQFFGPGTRLTVL.

This clonotype was detected a few times. The V and J genes are TRBV7-2 and TRBJ2-1; a possible D gene is TRBD1 (6 bases). The CDR3 sequence is 14 residues long. Germline lookup yields CDR1 SGHTA and CDR2 FQGNSA. V lost 1 base, J lost 9 bases, and 13 bases lay in between. The chain's CDR3 is CASSLVPRTVEQFF. For the CDR3, the DNA is TGTGCCAGCAGCTTAGTTCCGCGGACAGTTGAGCAGTTCTTC.